This passage covers 29 T cell receptor beta chains from one sample sequenced in a study of T cell repertoires in cytomegalovirus infection. One entry per CDR3 protein results from TCRdb running MiXCR on the reads. The sample holds nearly 650,000 distinct CDR3 sequences; approximately 25% are singletons and the top ten take roughly 8%. Specimen: CD8+ T cells from PBMCs. The receptors were sampled from a human donor in good health (CMV status not recorded). Some clones in this sample may be carry-over from other donors' samples.

This clonotype was detected ten times or more. This sequence joins TRBV4-1 and TRBJ2-1, with TRBD2 matching over 10 bases. CDR1 is MGHRA and CDR2 is YSYEKL in the germline V gene. The CDR3 length is 15 residues. With V trimmed by 2 bases and J by 8 bases, 6 bases remained unmatched. CDR3 sequence reads: CASSQPSGGGDEQFF. For the CDR3, the DNA is TGCGCCAGCAGCCAACCTAGCGGGGGAGGCGATGAGCAGTTCTTC.

This clonotype has ten or more counts. This sequence joins TRBV6-5 and TRBJ1-1; unclear D gene. The length of the CDR3 is 14 residues. V lost 2 bases to trimming and J lost 3 bases, with 10 bases between them. The germline CDR1 and CDR2 sequences are MNHEY and SVGAGI. CDR3 loop: CASSYARWDTEAFF. DNA of the CDR3: TGTGCCAGCAGTTACGCCCGTTGGGACACTGAAGCTTTCTTT.

Concerning this clonotype itself: A read error is possible here, since a much larger clone lies one base away. The conserved phenylalanine or tryptophan normally closing the CDR3 is absent here, so this likely arose from a read error. The chain carries TRBV7-6 and TRBJ2-5, with 7 bases matching TRBD1. The CDR3 has 13 residues. The junction had 3 bases not matched to a gene; V was cut back by 4 bases and J by 4 bases. The germline V gene encodes CDR1 SGHVS and CDR2 FNYEAQ. DNA for the CDR3: TGTGCCAGCAGCTCCACAGGGGTAGAGACCCAGTACTTG. Residues: CASSSTGVETQYL.

Comment on this clonotype: One end of the junction does not line up with germline, which may come from a read error. The chain links TRBV6-1 to TRBJ1-5, with a weak D call TRBD1 (5 bases). The CDR3 totals 14 residues. From germline, CDR1 is MNHNS and CDR2 SASEGT. The CDR3 protein is CANRGAAGQQPRHF. The CDR3 DNA is TGTGCCAACAGAGGCGCGGCAGGGCAACAGCCCCGGCATTTT.

The sample holds many counts of this clonotype. V gene TRBV6-5 combines with J gene TRBJ2-1; 8 positions match TRBD2. Germline V lookup: CDR1 MNHEY, CDR2 SVGAGI. Germline trimming cut 0 bases from V and 10 bases from J; bases unmatched to any gene: 11. This CDR3 is 16 amino acids long. The CDR3 reads CASSYSGLVPHREQFF. The CDR3 nucleotides read TGTGCCAGCAGTTACTCGGGACTAGTTCCCCACAGGGAGCAGTTCTTC.

This clonotype was counted a few times. This chain links TRBV12-3 or TRBV12-4 with TRBJ2-3, with 14 bases identical to TRBD2. The ends lost 5 bases at V and 6 bases at J; junction bases unmatched: 1. The CDR3 is 14 residues long. The CDR3: CASSRTSGGDTQYF. CDR3 nucleotides: TGTGCCAGCAGTAGGACTAGCGGGGGGGATACGCAGTATTTT.

This clonotype came up a few times. The chain carries TRBV6-1 and TRBJ2-7; D is perhaps TRBD1 or TRBD2 (5 bases each). In germline, CDR1 is MNHNS, CDR2 SASEGT. The V end lost 5 bases, the J end lost 0 bases, and 20 bases lay between the germline ends. There are 17 residues in the CDR3. The CDR3 protein is CASSPRRGRLTSYEQYV. In DNA, the CDR3 is TGTGCCAGCAGTCCCCGAAGGGGACGCCTGACCTCCTACGAGCAGTACGTC.

The rearrangement joins TRBV6-6 to TRBJ1-6; 8 nucleotides line up with TRBD1. V lost 4 bases and J lost 8; bases outside the gene matches: 13. The germline V gene encodes CDR1 MNHNY and CDR2 SVGAGI (reference sequence). This CDR3 is 17 amino acids long. The CDR3 DNA follows: TGTGCCAGCAGTTCTCTTGGGTCGGGACAGGAGGATTCACCCCTCCACTTT. Translation gives CASSSLGSGQEDSPLHF.

This clonotype was seen ten or more times. The chain joins TRBV10-3 to TRBJ2-5; 9 bases line up with TRBD1. The CDR3 spans 15 residues. Trimming removed 3 bases from V and 5 bases from J; junction bases left unmatched: 7. CDR1 and CDR2 (germline): ENHRY, SYGVKD. The chain's CDR3 is CAISEPGQGQETQYF. The CDR3 DNA reads TGTGCCATCAGTGAACCGGGACAGGGCCAGGAGACCCAGTACTTC.

The gene calls are TRBV19 and TRBJ2-2; 8 bases line up with TRBD1. The junction had 8 bases not matched to a gene; V was cut back by 3 bases and J by 5 bases. The CDR3 sequence is 16 residues long. Germline V CDR1 and CDR2: LNHDA, SQIVND (reference sequence). The DNA for the CDR3 is TGTGCCAGTAGTATTTCCATCCGGGACAGGACCGGGGAGCTGTTTTTT. Amino acids: CASSISIRDRTGELFF.

The chain has TRBV10-3 and TRBJ1-2, with D perhaps TRBD1 (6 bases). Trimming took off 9 bases at V and 6 bases at J, with 11 bases between the two ends. Germline values: CDR1 ENHRY, CDR2 SYGVKD. This CDR3 contains 11 residues. This CDR3 is CAIRGINGYTF. The DNA of the CDR3 is TGTGCCATAAGGGGGATCAATGGCTACACCTTC.

Worth noting for this clonotype: A read error may produce the germline difference seen at one junction end. The chain uses TRBV5-1 and TRBJ2-1; the match to TRBD2 covers 8 bases. The germline V gene has CDR1 SGHRS and CDR2 YFSETQ. The CDR3 covers 17 residues. CDR3 region: CTSSLDPRGGSYNEQFF. The CDR3 DNA is TGCACCAGCAGCCTGGACCCACGGGGGGGATCCTACAATGAGCAGTTCTTC.

The rearrangement uses TRBV28 and TRBJ1-6, with 8 positions matching TRBD1. The CDR3 has 13 residues. With 6 bases clipped from V and 10 bases from J, the junction kept 5 bases outside the gene matches. Germline V gene lookup returns CDR1 MDHEN and CDR2 SYDVKM. CDR3 nucleotides: TGTGCCAGCAGCACAGGGGGAGGGTCACCCCTCCACTTT. Translating it yields CASSTGGGSPLHF.

This clonotype was seen repeatedly, ten times or more. This sequence joins TRBV7-8 and TRBJ1-1; D unclear. The CDR3 runs to 14 residues. The V end lost 3 bases, the J end lost 7 bases, and 15 bases lay between the germline ends. CDR1 SGHVS and CDR2 FQNEAQ come from the germline V gene. CDR3 sequence: CASSLSRGKLEAFF. The CDR3 nucleotides read TGTGCCAGCAGCTTGAGTCGGGGTAAACTTGAAGCTTTCTTT.

The chain's CDR3 is CASSEYFAGVGYEQYF. The DNA for the CDR3 is TGTGCCAGCAGTGAATATTTTGCGGGTGTAGGCTACGAGCAGTACTTC. The chain carries TRBV25-1 and TRBJ2-7; TRBD2 might be the D (5 bases). V was shortened by 0 bases and J by 3 bases, with 15 bases between the two germline ends. Germline values: CDR1 MGHDK, CDR2 SYGVNS. This CDR3 comprises 16 residues.

V is TRBV11-2 and J is TRBJ2-5; D may correspond to TRBD1 or TRBD2 (5 bases each). The CDR3 has 12 amino acids. Germline V gives CDR1 SGHAT, CDR2 FQNNGV. V was shortened by 0 bases and J by 7 bases, with 6 bases between the two germline ends. The CDR3 is CASSLEGPTQYF. Written as DNA, the CDR3 is TGTGCCAGCAGCTTAGAGGGACCGACCCAGTACTTC. The whole variable domain, filled in from reference TRBV11-2 and TRBJ2-5, reads EAGVAQSPRYKIIEKRQSVAFWCNPISGHATLYWYQQILGQGPKLLIQFQNNGVVDDSQLPKDRFSAERLKGVDSTLKIQPAKLEDSAVYLCASSLEGPTQYFGPGTRLLVL.

This chain connects TRBV6-6 to TRBJ2-7; the match to TRBD2 covers 15 bases. Germline V gene sequence: CDR1 MNHNY, CDR2 SVGAGI (reference sequence). V dropped 6 bases and J dropped 1; count of bases not matched to a gene: 7. The CDR3 runs 17 residues. In DNA, the CDR3 is TGTGCCAGCAGATCCGGGACTAGCGGGGGGCGATCCTACGAGCAGTACTTC. Residues: CASRSGTSGGRSYEQYF.

This clonotype has just one count. This sequence joins TRBV14 and TRBJ2-3; possible D gene TRBD1, 5 bases. This CDR3 spans 14 amino acids. Between the trimmed V and J ends, which lost 4 bases and 9 bases, there was a span of 17 bases. Germline-derived CDR1 and CDR2 are SGHDN and FVKESK. The CDR3 region has the DNA TGTGCCAGCAGCCTCGCTATGAGGTCAGGGACGCAGTATTTT. This translates into CASSLAMRSGTQYF.

This clonotype was counted many times. The DNA for the CDR3 is TGTGCCAGCAGTTCCGGGACAGGGGGTTACGAGCAGTACGTC. This sequence encodes CASSSGTGGYEQYV. The V and J genes are TRBV28 and TRBJ2-7, with TRBD1 matching 11 bases. The CDR3 consists of 14 residues. V lost 4 bases and J lost 4; bases outside the gene matches: 3. Germline V gene lookup returns CDR1 MDHEN and CDR2 SYDVKM.

Only a few counts were recorded for this clonotype. The chain joins TRBV12-3 or TRBV12-4 to TRBJ2-7; 7 bases align to TRBD1. V shed 5 bases, J shed 2 bases, and the junction held 12 bases outside the gene matches. The CDR3 runs 16 residues. The CDR3 is CASSPETGKGTYEQYF. CDR3 DNA sequence: TGTGCCAGCAGTCCCGAGACAGGGAAGGGGACCTACGAGCAGTACTTC.

The CDR3 sequence: CASSGGANEKLFF. CDR3 DNA sequence: TGTGCCAGCAGCGGGGGGGCCAATGAAAAACTGTTTTTT. This chain links TRBV6-6 with TRBJ1-4; the D gene is possibly TRBD1 (6 bases). This CDR3 has 13 amino acids. The ends were cut back, 6 bases at V and 5 bases at J, with 10 bases in the middle. Germline loops: CDR1 MNHNY, CDR2 SVGAGI (reference sequence).

This clonotype was seen many times. The CDR3 region is CASSYSQGDGSSYNEQFF. For the CDR3, the DNA is TGTGCCAGCAGTTACTCGCAAGGCGACGGGAGCTCCTACAATGAGCAGTTCTTC. The chain employs TRBV6-2 or TRBV6-3 and TRBJ2-1; D is possibly TRBD2 (6 bases). CDR3 length: 18 amino acids. Trimming pared 0 bases from V and 0 bases from J, leaving 15 bases between. Germline values: CDR1 MNHEY, CDR2 SVGEGT.

The genes are TRBV6-5 and TRBJ2-1; 13 nucleotides agree with TRBD2. Germline V gives CDR1 MNHEY, CDR2 SVGAGI. There are 16 residues in the CDR3. After removal of 2 bases from V and 8 bases from J, the junction contained 6 bases not matched to a gene. As DNA, the CDR3 is TGTGCCAGCAGTTACCCACTAGCGGGGGGGTTGTATGAGCAGTTCTTC. Protein: CASSYPLAGGLYEQFF.

The sample holds a few counts of this clonotype. The chain uses TRBV29-1 and TRBJ2-3, with 9 bases lining up with TRBD1. Germline CDR1 SQVTM, CDR2 ANQGSEA. The CDR3 spans 16 residues. The V and J ends lost 1 base and 7 bases, in that order; junction bases with no gene match: 12. The CDR3 region is CSVEGGQGLDGNTQYF. CDR3 nucleotides: TGCAGCGTTGAAGGCGGACAGGGGTTGGACGGGAATACGCAGTATTTT.

The chain carries TRBV29-1 and TRBJ2-1; 14 bases are shared with TRBD2. Germline values: CDR1 SQVTM, CDR2 ANQGSEA. CDR3 length: 18 residues. V was clipped by 3 bases and J by 0 bases; unmatched bases: 7. The CDR3 protein is CSVDPGTSGGGSYNEQFF. The CDR3 nucleotides are TGCAGCGTTGATCCAGGGACTAGCGGGGGAGGCTCCTACAATGAGCAGTTCTTC.

This clonotype has just a few counts. The chain recombines TRBV7-6 with TRBJ1-1, with 7 bases fitting TRBD1. The V gene end was trimmed by 6 bases and the J gene end by 7 bases; junction bases not matched to a gene: 5. CDR3 length: 12 residues. Looked up from germline, CDR1 is SGHVS and CDR2 is FNYEAQ. The CDR3: CASSFTGVEAFF. CDR3 bases: TGTGCCAGCAGTTTTACAGGGGTTGAAGCTTTCTTT.

A few counts support this clonotype. J is TRBJ1-5 and V is TRBV7-9; possible D gene TRBD1, 6 bases. There are 15 residues in the CDR3. V dropped 5 bases and J dropped 7 bases, with 18 bases sitting between them. The germline CDR1 and CDR2 sequences are SEHNR and FQNEAQ (reference sequence). The CDR3 nucleotides read TGTGCCAGCAGCAAGTCGACAGTCCAGGGGCAGCCCCAGCATTTT. Translating it yields CASSKSTVQGQPQHF.

V and J are TRBV29-1 and TRBJ1-1; 9 nucleotides match TRBD1. This CDR3 region has 14 residues. The germline CDR1 and CDR2 sequences are SQVTM and ANQGSEA. The V gene end was trimmed by 7 bases and the J gene end by 5 bases; junction bases not matched to a gene: 11. CDR3 region: CSAYSGQGYTEAFF. The CDR3 coding sequence is TGCAGCGCCTACTCGGGACAGGGATATACTGAAGCTTTCTTT.

This clonotype was seen repeatedly, ten times or more. The chain combines TRBV4-3 with TRBJ2-1; the match to TRBD2 covers 8 bases. Germline-derived CDR1 and CDR2 are LGHNA and YSLEER. The V segment lost 0 bases and the J segment 8 bases; nucleotides outside the gene matches: 24. The CDR3 loop spans 21 amino acids. The CDR3 loop reads CASSQDRIPVEGRGAGDEQFF. CDR3 bases: TGCGCCAGCAGCCAAGATCGCATACCAGTAGAGGGGCGGGGGGCCGGTGATGAGCAGTTCTTC.